This T cell receptor beta chain came from a study of cytomegalovirus exposure and HLA in healthy donors. General observations from the study: Among TCR beta chains, those listed as cytomegalovirus-associated numbered 164.

Researchers ran the PCR with 60 Vbeta and 13 Jbeta primers. Sequencing used immunoSEQ multiplex PCR; TCRdb keeps in-frame clones, though not all of them. The data show 170,000 or so clones, approximately 84% seen once. Trimming cost V 7 bases and J 1 base, with 16 bases left between them. The CDR3 covers 15 residues. Germline values: CDR1 MNHGY, CDR2 SAAAGT. To note about this clone: Its antigen is not known.

This receptor was obtained from a girl between 5 and 17 years old in good health and CMV-seropositive. This chain joins TRBV6-8 and TRBJ1-1; tentatively, D is TRBD1 (6 bases). The sequenced sample consisted of PBMCs. CDR3 region: CASTIGQGKNTEAFF. As DNA, the CDR3 is TGTGCCAGCACCATTGGGCAGGGGAAGAACACTGAAGCTTTCTTT.